Following are 24 T cell receptor beta chains from one sample sequenced in a study of identical twins (dated by TCRdb to the mid-2010s). Libraries were made using 5' RACE. The data were produced on an Illumina HiSeq 2000. TCRdb trimmed the raw reads at Q25, called clones with MiXCR and kept productive beta chains. Records with the same CDR3 protein are collapsed into one entry carrying the most frequent genes and DNA. The sample data list over 550,000 distinct CDR3 sequences, and just over 7% of these were observed just once. The ten largest account for about 1.5% of the sample. Another study also made use of these data, one on yellow fever vaccine responses in identical twins.

Specimen: PBMCs. These receptors originate from a woman between 18 and 29 years old in good health.

The rearrangement uses TRBV5-1 and TRBJ1-1; D might be TRBD1 (5 bases). This CDR3 region has 12 residues. The germline V gene has CDR1 SGHRS and CDR2 YFSETQ. Between the trimmed V and J ends, which lost 4 bases and 8 bases, there was a span of 12 bases. CDR3 residues: CASSNEGLEAFF. DNA of the CDR3: TGCGCCAGCAGCAACGAGGGGCTGGAAGCTTTCTTT.

This clonotype was picked up many times. V usage is TRBV6-1 and J usage is TRBJ2-7; D may be TRBD1 (6 bases). This CDR3 is 13 amino acids long. Germline CDR1 is MNHNS and CDR2 is SASEGT. Trimming removed 6 bases from V and 6 bases from J, with 15 bases in between. CDR3 coding DNA: TGTGCCAGCAGCCCTGCCAGGGGCTCCGAGCAGTACGTC. Its translation: CASSPARGSEQYV.

This rearrangement joins TRBV5-1 to TRBJ2-1; TRBD2 matches 14 bases. This CDR3 comprises 17 residues. V gave up 5 bases and J gave up 9 bases; unmatched junction bases: 13. Germline CDR1 SGHRS, CDR2 YFSETQ. The CDR3 protein is CASRGLAGGQLQGEQFF. In DNA, the CDR3 is TGCGCCAGCAGAGGACTAGCGGGGGGTCAACTCCAGGGTGAGCAGTTCTTC.

The chain combines TRBV10-3 with TRBJ1-2, with D perhaps TRBD1 (5 bases). The germline CDR1 and CDR2 sequences are ENHRY and SYGVKD. This CDR3 contains 15 residues. V was shortened by 4 bases and J by 6 bases, with 18 bases between the two germline ends. CDR3 nucleotides: TGTGCCATCAGTGTATCGGGGGTCGGAGCGGATGGCTACACCTTC. Translating gives CAISVSGVGADGYTF.

This clonotype was detected only a few times. V and J are TRBV28 and TRBJ1-2; D possibly corresponds to TRBD1 (5 bases). Trimming removed 4 bases at V and 7 bases at J, with 7 bases between. This CDR3 region has 11 residues. Germline lookup yields CDR1 MDHEN and CDR2 SYDVKM. In DNA, the CDR3 is TGTGCCAGCAGTTCAGGGTCTGGCTACACCTTC. Translation gives CASSSGSGYTF.

This clonotype came up many times. The J gene is TRBJ2-7, the V gene TRBV10-3, with TRBD2 matching 11 bases. Germline V gene lookup returns CDR1 ENHRY and CDR2 SYGVKD. Losses at the gene ends were 4 bases for V and 3 bases for J; bases not matched to a gene: 2. The CDR3 is 14 amino acids. CDR3 residues: CAISGLAGSYEQYF. Written as DNA, the CDR3 is TGTGCCATCAGTGGACTAGCGGGGAGCTACGAGCAGTACTTC.

The chain combines TRBV15 with TRBJ2-2; 7 bases line up with TRBD1. Trimming cost V 5 bases and J 6 bases; bases outside gene matches: 15. The CDR3 sequence is 17 residues long. Germline CDR1 reads LNHNV; CDR2 reads YYDKDF (reference sequence). In nucleotides, the CDR3 is TGTGCCACCAGCCACCGACAGGGATCCATATCCGCCGGGGAGCTGTTTTTT. It specifies CATSHRQGSISAGELFF.

This clonotype was picked up a small number of times. V and J are TRBV4-1 and TRBJ2-7; TRBD2 might be the D (6 bases). V lost 1 base and J 0 bases, leaving 13 bases between the germline ends. CDR3 length: 16 residues. Germline V gives CDR1 MGHRA, CDR2 YSYEKL. CDR3 DNA: TGCGCCAGCAGCCAAGTAATGCTAGCGAGCTCCTACGAGCAGTACTTC. Translated, it gives CASSQVMLASSYEQYF.

This clonotype was seen many times. CDR3 sequence (DNA): TGTGCCAGCAGCCAAGAAGGCGAGAGTCTGAATGAGCAGTTCTTC. Its translation: CASSQEGESLNEQFF. The genes are TRBV3-1 and TRBJ2-1; D is ambiguous. Trimming cost V 0 bases and J 7 bases, with 13 bases left between them. The CDR3 has 15 amino acids. Germline CDR1 reads LGHDT; CDR2 reads YNNKEL (reference sequence).

This clonotype was observed many times. The rearrangement joins TRBV7-8 to TRBJ2-5, with TRBD1 matching over 11 bases. The CDR3 contains 18 residues. CDR1 and CDR2 (germline): SGHVS, FQNEAQ. With 2 bases clipped from V and 5 bases from J, the junction kept 13 bases outside the gene matches. Written as DNA, the CDR3 is TGTGCCAGCAGCTTATCGTCCTCGGGACAGGGGGTGTCGGAGACCCAGTACTTC. Translation gives CASSLSSSGQGVSETQYF.

This clonotype was counted a few times. V is TRBV20-1 and J is TRBJ1-6; no clear D. Germline V gene lookup returns CDR1 DFQATT and CDR2 SNEGSKA (reference sequence). The CDR3 length is 17 residues. V was pared by 0 bases and J by 0 bases, with 12 bases between. CDR3 amino acids: CSARDRAESSYNSPLHF. The CDR3 nucleotides are TGCAGTGCTAGAGATAGAGCTGAGAGCTCCTATAATTCACCCCTCCACTTT.

In its sample, this clonotype was seen a few times. The gene calls are TRBV20-1 and TRBJ2-2; D gene unclear. Trimming pared 1 base from V and 6 bases from J, leaving 9 bases between. The CDR3 sequence is 13 residues long. The germline gives CDR1 DFQATT, CDR2 SNEGSKA (reference sequence). For the CDR3, the DNA is TGCAGTGCTAGAGGCGCAATCGCCGGGGAGCTGTTTTTT. It translates to CSARGAIAGELFF.

This clonotype was found many times. The J gene is TRBJ2-1, the V gene TRBV5-1; the match to TRBD1 covers 9 bases. This CDR3 spans 14 amino acids. V shed 4 bases, J shed 5 bases, and the junction held 4 bases outside the gene matches. Germline V gene lookup returns CDR1 SGHRS and CDR2 YFSETQ. For the CDR3, the DNA is TGCGCCAGCAGCCAGGGACAGGGTGACAATGAGCAGTTCTTC. It is translated as CASSQGQGDNEQFF.

This clonotype was seen at least ten times. The chain recombines TRBV12-3 or TRBV12-4 with TRBJ1-1, with D perhaps TRBD1 (6 bases). Trimming removed 7 bases from V and 10 bases from J, with 13 bases in between. This CDR3 has 11 amino acids. The CDR3 spells CASTGGAGAFF. The CDR3 DNA follows: TGTGCCAGCACCGGGGGGGCGGGAGCTTTCTTT.

A few counts support this clonotype. This chain connects TRBV20-1 to TRBJ1-6; D is undetermined. CDR3 length: 12 amino acids. Deletions cut 0 bases from V and 8 bases from J, with 5 bases between. CDR1 is DFQATT and CDR2 is SNEGSKA in the germline V gene (reference sequence). The CDR3 loop reads CSARDLDSPLHF. In DNA, the CDR3 is TGCAGTGCTAGAGATTTAGATTCACCCCTCCACTTT.

This clonotype was detected ten times or more. The chain carries TRBV24-1 and TRBJ2-2, with no clear D. Trimming left V 3 bases short and J 3 bases short, with 7 bases between. The V gene's germline CDR1 is KGHDR and CDR2 SFDVKD. The CDR3 runs to 14 residues. CDR3: CATSDTLYTGELFF. The CDR3 DNA sequence: TGTGCCACCAGTGATACCCTATACACCGGGGAGCTGTTTTTT.

This sequence joins TRBV5-1 and TRBJ2-5, with D perhaps assigned TRBD1 or TRBD2 (6 bases each). Looked up from germline, CDR1 is SGHRS and CDR2 is YFSETQ. Deletions cut 3 bases from V and 7 bases from J, with 13 bases between. The CDR3 has 13 residues. The CDR3 sequence is CASSSGGPGTQYF. CDR3 DNA sequence: TGCGCCAGCAGCTCCGGGGGCCCGGGGACCCAGTACTTC. Based on the CDR3 plus reference TRBV5-1 and TRBJ2-5, the full variable domain is KAGVTQTPRYLIKTRGQQVTLSCSPISGHRSVSWYQQTPGQGLQFLFEYFSETQRNKGNFPGRFSGRQFSNSRSEMNVSTLELGDSALYLCASSSGGPGTQYFGPGTRLLVL.

This clonotype was recorded many times. V usage is TRBV10-3 and J usage is TRBJ1-2; no clear D. Germline lookup yields CDR1 ENHRY and CDR2 SYGVKD. The CDR3 contains 11 residues. Trimming left V 8 bases short and J 6 bases short, with 10 bases between. The DNA for the CDR3 is TGTGCCATCGAGGGAGGCCATGGCTACACCTTC. Translation: CAIEGGHGYTF.

This clonotype has only a few counts. V is TRBV3-1 and J is TRBJ2-4; 7 nucleotides line up with TRBD1. Looked up from germline, CDR1 is LGHDT and CDR2 is YNNKEL (reference sequence). This CDR3 has 16 amino acids. The V and J ends lost 3 bases and 0 bases, in that order; junction bases with no gene match: 5. The CDR3 DNA is TGTGCCAGCAGCCAGAGGGGACAGTTAGCCAAAAACATTCAGTACTTC. This encodes CASSQRGQLAKNIQYF.

In its sample, this clonotype was seen a few times. This chain uses TRBV3-1 with TRBJ2-7; D is perhaps TRBD1 (6 bases). This CDR3 is 15 amino acids long. Germline V gene sequence: CDR1 LGHDT, CDR2 YNNKEL (reference sequence). V lost 1 base to trimming and J lost 5 bases, with 15 bases between them. The CDR3 DNA reads TGTGCCAGCAGCCAAGCTCTTGGCAGGGGAGACGAGCAGTACTTC. Encoded protein: CASSQALGRGDEQYF.

Many counts were recorded for this clonotype. This chain links TRBV3-1 with TRBJ2-3, with D hard to call. Germline assignment: CDR1 LGHDT and CDR2 YNNKEL (reference sequence). This CDR3 contains 14 residues. V lost 3 bases and J 6 bases, leaving 13 bases between the germline ends. Written as DNA, the CDR3 is TGTGCCAGCAGCCACCCCGGCAGCCTGGATACGCAGTATTTT. Its translation is CASSHPGSLDTQYF.

With respect to this clonotype: This could be a read error, since a much larger clone is one nucleotide away. The chain has TRBV7-8 and TRBJ2-4; D is uncertain. The germline gives CDR1 SGHVS, CDR2 FQNEAQ. The CDR3 covers 12 residues. The V end was cut by 10 bases, the J end by 3 bases, with 10 bases between. This CDR3 is CATEPDKNIQYF. CDR3 in DNA: TGTGCCACTGAGCCCGACAAAAACATTCAGTACTTC.

J is TRBJ2-3 and V is TRBV5-5, with a possible D match to TRBD2 (6 bases). The germline V and J ends were trimmed by 8 bases and 4 bases, with 20 bases remaining between them. This CDR3 region has 15 residues. CDR1 is SGHKS, CDR2 YYEKEE, per germline (reference sequence). The CDR3 region has the DNA TGTGCCAGGACCCCGGGGCTAGCGATTTCAGATACGCAGTATTTT. Translated, it gives CARTPGLAISDTQYF. Based on the CDR3 plus reference TRBV5-5 and TRBJ2-3, the full variable domain is DAGVTQSPTHLIKTRGQQVTLRCSPISGHKSVSWYQQVLGQGPQFIFQYYEKEERGRGNFPDRFSARQFPNYSSELNVNALLLGDSALYLCARTPGLAISDTQYFGPGTRLTVL.

At least ten counts were recorded for this clonotype. The J gene is TRBJ2-7, the V gene TRBV28; TRBD1 aligns across 7 bases. Germline CDR1 MDHEN, CDR2 SYDVKM. J was trimmed by 2 bases and V by 6 bases; bases with no gene match: 4. This CDR3 contains 13 residues. The CDR3, as DNA: TGTGCCAGCAGCCGACAGGGAACCTACGAGCAGTACTTC. As protein: CASSRQGTYEQYF.